This TCR beta chain was recorded in a study of beta chain features in type 1 diabetes (dated by TCRdb to 2017 to 2018). Regarding the complete study: Mean age, gender distribution, total cell number and subset yield did not differ between patients and healthy donors. Regulatory and stem cell-like memory subsets were obtained from only 8 patients and roughly 8 healthy donors, while naive and central memory subsets were obtained from all 30 or so donors. In the study, recently diagnosed type 1 diabetes patients and matched healthy donors were compared on the TCRB repertoires of their sorted circulating CD4+ T cell subsets. A total of about 100,000,000 sorted cells were examined across all samples, and RNA yield correlated strongly with the number of cells per subset. General findings and caveats noted by the study authors: Only small numbers of individuals were included in the HLA sub-analyses, which left unresolved whether HLA type had any influence on TCRB rearrangement. Sequencing cDNA rather than genomic DNA could over-represent highly expressing activated cells, although activation and CD3 levels did not differ between groups. The naive, central memory and regulatory TCRB repertoires appeared to resemble one another more closely among patients than among healthy donors. Shorter templates might be favored by PCR, yet because patient and control samples were amplified and corrected together, any such skew would affect both groups equally. A moderate but significant shortening of TCRB CDR3 length was observed in type 1 diabetes patients in all four CD4+ subsets. At VDJ recombination sites, type 1 diabetes patients had fewer insertions and more deleted nucleotides, which implies abnormalities in thymic rearrangement.

The High Capacity cDNA Reverse Transcription Kit was used to reverse transcribe all of the isolated RNA, meaning that expressed TCRB transcripts were what got sequenced. Deep immunoSEQ sequencing was applied to naive, central memory and regulatory T cell samples, giving an average of roughly 3.5 million total reads per sample. Sorted cells were lysed in RLT buffer, and RNA was extracted using DNase-treated RNeasy Micro or Mini kits according to cell number. Each cell subset was processed separately to prevent cross-contamination, with patient and healthy donor samples processed together. Using the immunoSEQ multiplex PCR, TCRB sequences were amplified from cDNA into 87-bp fragments spanning the CDR3 region. The amplicons were sequenced using the Illumina HiSeq platform. The original methods were these. PCR bias was computationally corrected using synthetic template baselines, reads within Hamming distance 2 were collapsed, and singletons that could not be merged were discarded. Reads were aligned to IMGT to assign V, D and J genes, CDR3 length, and insertions or deletions at six rearrangement sites. Within each subset, clonotype counts were normalized to the number of sorted cells before true diversity and Gini coefficients were calculated with the tcR R package. The overlap coefficient, calculated on TCRB nucleotide sequences, was used to measure repertoire sharing. Out-of-frame TCRB sequences from naive cells were analyzed to stand in for the pre-selection repertoire. Here the immuneACCESS table is served through TCRdb, limited to in-frame sequences with V and J called. Missing clones are a known gap in these copies; in checked studies unresolved V genes cover under half, and the rest lacks a known reason. That table is the source of V, J and clone size, and D and trimming were worked out from the DNA. This sample holds nearly 700,000 clones; around an eighth were observed only once. About 0.02% of the sample lies in the top ten.

A single peripheral blood draw of about 116 mL on average was collected from each donor into heparinised tubes. A BD FACSAria II was used to sort naive, central memory, regulatory and stem cell-like memory CD4+ T cells with a panel that included CD45RO, CCR7, CD25, CD127, CD95 and CD27. Purity was above 95% for every sorted population. PBMCs were isolated right away by Lymphoprep density gradient centrifugation and were stained directly, without culture. To minimize batch effects, samples were stained and sorted in pairs, one healthy donor with one patient per experiment. Reading the germline V gene gives CDR1 SGHTA and CDR2 FQGNSA. The V end loses 7 bases and the J end loses 2 bases, and a stretch of 18 bases separates them. The CDR3 goes from the cysteine to the phenylalanine over 15 residues. The only DNA kept is the CDR3, 45 bases in frame from the first base. On this clone itself: Its target antigen remains unknown. No much larger clonotype is one base removed from it; base qualities were not supplied.

Sequencing was performed on naive CD4+ T cells from blood. This specimen's cell subset or site label, per the study, means: true naive CD4+ T cells. The V and J segments used are TRBV7-2 and TRBJ2-7; the D gene is possibly TRBD1 or TRBD2, with 6 bases matching each. The clonotype comes from a man aged 18 to 30 with type 1 diabetes. The CDR3 loop reads CASNLGGTAAYEQYF. Read as DNA, the sequence is TGTGCCAGCAACCTAGGGGGGACGGCAGCCTACGAGCAGTACTTC. Beyond the CDR3, the reference TRBV7-2 and TRBJ2-7 genes provide the residues; the full variable domain reads: GAGVSQSPSNKVTEKGKDVELRCDPISGHTALYWYRQSLGQGLEFLIYFQGNSAPDKSGLPSDRFSAERTGGSVSTLTIQRTQQEDSAVYLCASNLGGTAAYEQYFGPGTRLTVT.